A selection of T cell receptor beta chains follows, all from one sample in a study of T cell responses to AZD1222 COVID-19 vaccine. Sequencing was performed with immunoSEQ multiplex PCR; in TCRdb, only in-frame clones are kept and a portion is missing. The data contain 150,000 to 200,000 clones, about 89% of them seen just once; the ten biggest clones take up more than 0.9%. The sequencing used peripheral blood, collected 28 days after the second AZD1222 dose. Receptors were obtained from an adult who received the AZD1222 COVID-19 vaccine. Both conserved end residues are part of each CDR3. A D gene is named only where the DNA matches it firmly. Size is omitted from some rows. Given values are once, few, many or a class for expanded clones.

d_gene	abundance	j_gene	v_gene	CDR3aa	CDR3nt
-	-	TRBJ1-2	TRBV28	CASSLVGNYGYTF	TGTGCCAGCAGTTTAGTAGGAAACTATGGCTACACCTTC
-	-	TRBJ1-5	TRBV9	CASSSGSHQPQHF	TGTGCCAGCAGCTCAGGGAGCCATCAGCCCCAGCATTTT
-	-	TRBJ2-2	TRBV6-2/TRBV6-3	CASSSPTGKTGELFF	TGTGCCAGCAGTTCCCCCACAGGGAAGACGGGGGAGCTGTTTTTT
-	once	TRBJ1-1	TRBV12-3/TRBV12-4	CASSAGSSGLF	TGTGCCAGCAGTGCCGGGTCTTCAGGCCTATTT
-	-	TRBJ2-7	TRBV2	CASSNSYEQYF	TGTGCCAGCAGCAACAGCTACGAGCAGTACTTC
-	-	TRBJ1-3	TRBV5-1	CASSSGLTGNTIYF	TGCGCCAGCAGCTCGGGACTTACTGGAAACACCATATATTTT
-	-	TRBJ2-7	TRBV19	CASSIGDGYYEQYF	TGTGCCAGTAGTATAGGGGACGGTTACTACGAGCAGTACTTC
-	-	TRBJ2-7	TRBV21-1	CASSPPGLLTYEQYF	TGTGCCAGCAGCCCTCCGGGACTGTTAACCTACGAGCAGTACTTC
-	-	TRBJ1-1	TRBV29-1	CSGAPGGHMNTEAFF	TGCAGCGGGGCCCCGGGGGGCCACATGAACACTGAAGCTTTCTTT
-	-	TRBJ2-2	TRBV5-4	CASSSDSEIPGELFF	TGTGCCAGCAGCTCGGACAGCGAAATTCCCGGGGAGCTGTTTTTT
-	-	TRBJ2-7	TRBV28	CASSLDRELSYEQYF	TGTGCCAGCAGTTTAGACAGAGAGTTATCCTACGAGCAGTACTTC
-	-	TRBJ1-6	TRBV28	CASRGVSYNSPLHF	TGTGCCAGCAGGGGTGTCTCCTATAATTCACCCCTCCACTTT
-	-	TRBJ1-2	TRBV7-9	CASSLVSQTGYGYTF	TGTGCCAGCAGCTTAGTTTCTCAAACCGGCTATGGCTACACCTTC
-	-	TRBJ1-5	TRBV7-2	CASSSRDSRAQPQHF	TGTGCCAGCAGCTCCCGGGACTCCCGGGCTCAGCCCCAGCATTTT
-	once	TRBJ2-3	TRBV16	CASSLMGGQADTQYF	TGTGCCAGCAGCCTGATGGGGGGGCAGGCAGATACGCAGTATTTT
-	-	TRBJ1-1	TRBV13	CASAGLNTEAFF	TGTGCCAGTGCAGGGTTGAACACTGAAGCTTTCTTT
-	-	TRBJ2-3	TRBV27	CASRFASDSTDTQYF	TGTGCCAGCAGATTTGCTAGTGATTCGACAGATACGCAGTATTTT
-	-	TRBJ1-3	TRBV21-1	CASSKARRPSSGNTIYF	TGTGCCAGCAGCAAAGCGAGGCGGCCTAGCTCTGGAAACACCATATATTTT
-	few	TRBJ2-4	TRBV5-6	CASSFKNIQYF	TGTGCCAGCAGCTTCAAAAACATTCAGTACTTC
-	-	TRBJ1-1	TRBV4-2	CASSQGYGPNFEAFF	TGTGCCAGCAGCCAAGGGTACGGCCCAAACTTCGAAGCTTTCTTT
TRBD1	-	TRBJ1-6	TRBV6-1	CASSEVQGSLNSPLHF	TGTGCCAGCAGTGAAGTACAGGGGAGTCTTAATTCACCCCTCCACTTT
-	-	TRBJ1-2	TRBV5-4	CASSSWAGGRPSYGYTF	TGTGCCAGCAGCTCCTGGGCCGGGGGGCGGCCGAGCTATGGCTACACCTTC
-	-	TRBJ1-1	TRBV28	CASRPGLNTEAFF	TGTGCCAGCAGACCGGGATTGAACACTGAAGCTTTCTTT
-	-	TRBJ2-7	TRBV11-2	CASSLGASGREQYF	TGTGCCAGCAGCTTAGGGGCCTCAGGGCGCGAGCAGTACTTC
TRBD2	-	TRBJ2-1	TRBV5-1	CASSLTLAGLNEQFF	TGCGCCAGCAGCTTGACGCTAGCGGGATTGAATGAGCAGTTCTTC
TRBD2	-	TRBJ2-7	TRBV5-1	CASSRLAGPGEQYF	TGCGCCAGCAGCAGGCTAGCGGGCCCAGGCGAGCAGTACTTC
TRBD1	-	TRBJ2-7	TRBV2	CASKWGQSQSEQYF	TGTGCCAGCAAGTGGGGACAGAGTCAGTCCGAGCAGTACTTC
-	-	TRBJ1-2	TRBV19	CASSIEAFSNYGYTF	TGTGCCAGTAGTATAGAGGCCTTCTCTAACTATGGCTACACCTTC
-	-	TRBJ2-4	TRBV19	CASSRTELKNIQYF	TGTGCCAGTAGTCGGACAGAACTCAAAAACATTCAGTACTTC
TRBD1	-	TRBJ1-2	TRBV5-4	CASSFPRQTPGQRKNYGYTF	TGTGCCAGCAGCTTTCCCCGTCAGACTCCGGGACAGCGGAAAAACTATGGCTACACCTTC
TRBD1	-	TRBJ1-2	TRBV12-3/TRBV12-4	CASRHDRGLGYTF	TGTGCCAGCAGACACGACAGGGGGCTAGGCTACACCTTC
TRBD1	-	TRBJ1-1	TRBV12-3/TRBV12-4	CASSLRQGSEAFF	TGTGCCAGCAGTCTCAGACAGGGCTCTGAAGCTTTCTTT
-	-	TRBJ2-1	TRBV11-3	CASSLSLGYNEQFF	TGTGCCAGCAGCTTATCTCTGGGGTACAATGAGCAGTTCTTC
TRBD1	-	TRBJ2-7	TRBV19	CASSPQGGTGYEQYF	TGTGCCAGTAGTCCGCAAGGGGGGACAGGGTACGAGCAGTACTTC
-	-	TRBJ2-5	TRBV12-5	CASGLSSAETQYF	TGTGCTAGTGGTTTGTCTAGTGCCGAGACCCAGTACTTC
-	-	TRBJ2-5	TRBV29-1	CSVRDSRSQETQYF	TGCAGCGTCCGGGACTCCCGCTCCCAAGAGACCCAGTACTTC
-	once	TRBJ2-5	TRBV15	CATSRDGGLRETQYF	TGTGCCACCAGCAGAGACGGGGGTCTAAGAGAGACCCAGTACTTC
TRBD1	once	TRBJ2-7	TRBV27	CASSPLPRDREFYEQYF	TGTGCCAGCAGTCCTTTACCCCGGGACAGGGAATTCTACGAGCAGTACTTC
-	-	TRBJ1-6	TRBV7-2	CASSLITAWDSPLHF	TGTGCCAGCAGCTTAATAACGGCGTGGGATTCACCCCTCCACTTT
-	few	TRBJ1-5	TRBV6-2/TRBV6-3	CASSYLGSGTSNQPQHF	TGTGCCAGCAGTTACTTGGGATCCGGGACAAGCAATCAGCCCCAGCATTTT